Detailed here is one T cell receptor (beta chain). Its antigen is undetermined. This record belongs to a study of beta chain features in type 1 diabetes. Turning to the study itself: Cell yields, gender and age were comparable in patients and healthy donors.

V lost 5 bases and J 4 bases, leaving 15 bases between the germline ends. CDR1 is ENHRY and CDR2 is SYGVKD in the germline V gene. This CDR3 is 15 amino acids long. Study-level findings and limits: The naive, central memory and Treg TCRB repertoires of patients appeared to be more similar to one another than those of healthy donors. PCR might preferentially amplify shorter templates, equally in patients and controls.

As every portion of the isolated RNA was reverse transcribed, the sequencing read expressed TCRB transcripts. TCRdb's table, derived via immunoSEQ multiplex PCR, lists solely in-frame clones and lacks some. The sample consists of about 620,000 clones, 15% of them appearing once. The specimen sequenced was naive CD4+ T cells from blood. The chain carries TRBV10-3 and TRBJ1-5, with D possibly matching TRBD1 (6 bases). The clonotype was recovered from a man between 18 and 29 years old in good health. In DNA, the CDR3 is TGTGCCATCAGTCCTAGTCCGGGGGCTAATCAGCCCCAGCATTTT. As protein: CAISPSPGANQPQHF.